This TCR beta chain appears in the sequencing data of a study of blood T cell repertoires in COVID-19. Study information: COVID-19 samples collected from the United States, Italy and Spain covered acute and convalescent phases.

Generated by immunoSEQ multiplex PCR, the TCRdb table keeps only in-frame clones and is missing some. Altogether 170,000 or so clones are present, 70% to 90% being singletons, with the ten largest covering about 6.3%. Germline CDR1 LNHDA, CDR2 SQIVND (reference sequence). V lost 3 bases to trimming and J lost 4 bases, with 9 bases between them. CDR3 length equals 13 residues. Sequences were obtained from PBMCs or T cells enriched from blood (not recorded which). The clonotype was recovered from a woman aged 45-60 years who had recovered from COVID-19. This chain connects TRBV19 to TRBJ1-1, with a tentative D call TRBD1 (6 bases). The CDR3 is CASSIIGGTEAFF. CDR3 nucleotides: TGTGCCAGTAGTATCATAGGGGGCACTGAAGCTTTCTTT.